These T cell receptor beta chains were read from a single sample in a study of cytomegalovirus exposure and HLA in healthy donors. Assay used: immunoSEQ multiplex PCR; TCRdb lists only in-frame clones, some missing. The repertoire holds 120,000 or so clones, roughly four fifths seen once, with roughly 3.5% in the top ten. Sequencing used PBMCs. These receptors were taken from a woman in her 40s in good health and CMV-seropositive. CDR3s include the opening cysteine and the closing phenylalanine or tryptophan. A D gene is named only where the DNA matches it firmly. Only part of the rows carry a size: once, few, many, or a class if the clone is expanded.

CDR3 protein: CASSPHSINQPQHF
CDR3 DNA: TGTGCCAGCAGTCCCCACAGCATCAATCAGCCCCAGCATTTT
clone size: NA
V gene: TRBV28
J gene: TRBJ1-5
D gene: NA

CDR3 protein: CASSPISAGGDYGYTF
CDR3 DNA: TGTGCCAGCAGCCCAATCTCCGCAGGGGGCGACTATGGCTACACCTTC
clone size: NA
V gene: TRBV9
J gene: TRBJ1-2
D gene: TRBD1

CDR3 protein: CASSQFQGNYGYTF
CDR3 DNA: TGCGCCAGCAGCCAGTTTCAGGGGAACTATGGCTACACCTTC
clone size: NA
V gene: TRBV4-3
J gene: TRBJ1-2
D gene: NA

CDR3 protein: CATSKRGLGYEQYF
CDR3 DNA: TGTGCCACTTCAAAACGGGGTTTGGGCTACGAGCAGTACTTC
clone size: NA
V gene: TRBV19
J gene: TRBJ2-7
D gene: NA

CDR3 protein: CASSPQTGGSQPQHF
CDR3 DNA: TGTGCCAGCAGTCCCCAGACAGGGGGCAGCCAGCCCCAGCATTTT
clone size: NA
V gene: TRBV27
J gene: TRBJ1-5
D gene: TRBD1

CDR3 protein: CASKGEGNQPQHF
CDR3 DNA: TGCGCCAGCAAAGGGGAGGGCAATCAGCCCCAGCATTTT
clone size: NA
V gene: TRBV5-1
J gene: TRBJ1-5
D gene: NA

CDR3 protein: CGVGTTSTDTQYF
CDR3 DNA: TGCGGCGTCGGGACAACTAGCACAGATACGCAGTATTTT
clone size: NA
V gene: TRBV29-1
J gene: TRBJ2-3
D gene: NA

CDR3 protein: CASSRPPSGPGTEAFF
CDR3 DNA: TGTGCCAGCAGCCGACCCCCCAGTGGGCCAGGGACTGAAGCTTTCTTT
clone size: NA
V gene: TRBV4-2
J gene: TRBJ1-1
D gene: NA

CDR3 protein: CASRRQGGSDTQYF
CDR3 DNA: TGTGCCTCCCGCCGACAGGGTGGTTCAGATACGCAGTATTTT
clone size: few
V gene: TRBV6-1
J gene: TRBJ2-3
D gene: TRBD1

CDR3 protein: CASSLLARDNEQFF
CDR3 DNA: TGTGCCAGCAGCTTATTAGCCAGAGACAATGAGCAGTTCTTC
clone size: once
V gene: TRBV7-9
J gene: TRBJ2-1
D gene: NA

CDR3 protein: CASSPGLAGGLAKNIQYF
CDR3 DNA: TGCGCCAGCAGCCCGGGACTAGCGGGAGGTCTAGCCAAAAACATTCAGTACTTC
clone size: NA
V gene: TRBV4-1
J gene: TRBJ2-4
D gene: TRBD2

CDR3 protein: CASSLMTSGYTGELFF
CDR3 DNA: TGTGCCAGCAGCTTGATGACTAGCGGTTACACCGGGGAGCTGTTTTTT
clone size: NA
V gene: TRBV5-6
J gene: TRBJ2-2
D gene: TRBD2

CDR3 protein: CASSTDREVDEQFF
CDR3 DNA: TGTGCCAGCAGCACCGACAGGGAAGTGGATGAGCAGTTCTTC
clone size: NA
V gene: TRBV28
J gene: TRBJ2-1
D gene: TRBD1

CDR3 protein: CASSSYLRTTSGRAGELFF
CDR3 DNA: TGTGCCAGCAGTTCCTATCTAAGAACAACTAGCGGGAGAGCCGGGGAGCTGTTTTTT
clone size: NA
V gene: TRBV27
J gene: TRBJ2-2
D gene: TRBD2

CDR3 protein: CASSEGASGRKQFF
CDR3 DNA: TGTGCCAGCAGTGAAGGAGCTAGCGGGAGGAAGCAGTTCTTC
clone size: NA
V gene: TRBV25-1
J gene: TRBJ2-1
D gene: TRBD2

CDR3 protein: CASRGEGENYGYTF
CDR3 DNA: TGTGCCAGCAGGGGAGAGGGGGAAAACTATGGCTACACCTTC
clone size: NA
V gene: TRBV28
J gene: TRBJ1-2
D gene: NA

CDR3 protein: CASSSGQFNQPQHF
CDR3 DNA: TGTGCCAGCAGCTCGGGACAGTTCAATCAGCCCCAGCATTTT
clone size: few
V gene: TRBV7-2
J gene: TRBJ1-5
D gene: TRBD1

CDR3 protein: CASSQLWGPANYGYTF
CDR3 DNA: TGCGCCAGCAGCCAACTCTGGGGCCCCGCTAACTATGGCTACACCTTC
clone size: NA
V gene: TRBV4-1
J gene: TRBJ1-2
D gene: NA

CDR3 protein: CASSVEAGDPYEQYF
CDR3 DNA: TGTGCCAGCAGCGTAGAGGCAGGGGACCCCTACGAGCAGTACTTC
clone size: NA
V gene: TRBV9
J gene: TRBJ2-7
D gene: NA

CDR3 protein: CASSQVSGRAYNEQFF
CDR3 DNA: TGCGCCAGCAGCCAAGTGAGCGGGAGGGCCTACAATGAGCAGTTCTTC
clone size: NA
V gene: TRBV4-3
J gene: TRBJ2-1
D gene: TRBD2

CDR3 protein: CASSPRTSGSWDYEQYF
CDR3 DNA: TGTGCCAGCAGCCCCAGGACTAGCGGGAGTTGGGACTACGAGCAGTACTTC
clone size: NA
V gene: TRBV4-2
J gene: TRBJ2-7
D gene: TRBD2

CDR3 protein: CASSEIASEQYF
CDR3 DNA: TGTGCCAGCAGTGAAATAGCGAGCGAGCAGTACTTC
clone size: NA
V gene: TRBV2
J gene: TRBJ2-7
D gene: NA

CDR3 protein: CAISDWARNEQFF
CDR3 DNA: TGTGCCATCAGTGATTGGGCACGCAATGAGCAGTTCTTC
clone size: few
V gene: TRBV10-3
J gene: TRBJ2-1
D gene: NA

CDR3 protein: CASSLGAGYEQYF
CDR3 DNA: TGTGCCAGCAGCTTGGGGGCTGGCTACGAGCAGTACTTC
clone size: NA
V gene: TRBV5-4
J gene: TRBJ2-7
D gene: NA

CDR3 protein: CATSPGQGIGQPQHF
CDR3 DNA: TGTGCCACCAGCCCAGGACAGGGAATAGGTCAGCCCCAGCATTTT
clone size: NA
V gene: TRBV15
J gene: TRBJ1-5
D gene: TRBD1

CDR3 protein: CAITSGYNEKLFF
CDR3 DNA: TGTGCCATCACTTCCGGGTATAATGAAAAACTGTTTTTT
clone size: NA
V gene: TRBV10-3
J gene: TRBJ1-4
D gene: NA

CDR3 protein: CASSVGERGELFF
CDR3 DNA: TGTGCCAGCAGTGTTGGGGAGCGCGGGGAGCTGTTTTTT
clone size: NA
V gene: TRBV2
J gene: TRBJ2-2
D gene: NA

CDR3 protein: CASRLDRNTEAFF
CDR3 DNA: TGTGCCAGCAGGTTAGACAGGAACACTGAAGCTTTCTTT
clone size: NA
V gene: TRBV6-5
J gene: TRBJ1-1
D gene: NA

CDR3 protein: CAIGETGGNEAFF
CDR3 DNA: TGTGCCATCGGGGAGACAGGGGGCAACGAAGCTTTCTTT
clone size: NA
V gene: TRBV10-3
J gene: TRBJ1-1
D gene: TRBD1

CDR3 protein: CASSYSGSGNNEQFF
CDR3 DNA: TGTGCCAGCAGTTACTCGGGTAGCGGGAACAATGAGCAGTTCTTC
clone size: once
V gene: TRBV6-5
J gene: TRBJ2-1
D gene: TRBD2

CDR3 protein: CASSQFSGTGRYEQYF
CDR3 DNA: TGTGCCAGCAGCCAATTCTCCGGGACAGGGCGCTACGAGCAGTACTTC
clone size: NA
V gene: TRBV14
J gene: TRBJ2-7
D gene: TRBD1

CDR3 protein: CAAGGIGGSYGQYF
CDR3 DNA: TGTGCCGCAGGGGGGATCGGGGGCTCCTACGGGCAGTACTTC
clone size: NA
V gene: TRBV28
J gene: TRBJ2-7
D gene: NA

CDR3 protein: CAWGLAGERDTQYF
CDR3 DNA: TGTGCCTGGGGACTAGCGGGAGAGAGAGATACGCAGTATTTT
clone size: once
V gene: TRBV30
J gene: TRBJ2-3
D gene: TRBD2

CDR3 protein: CASSPLAESTDTQYF
CDR3 DNA: TGTGCCAGCAGCCCTCTAGCGGAGTCCACAGATACGCAGTATTTT
clone size: NA
V gene: TRBV28
J gene: TRBJ2-3
D gene: TRBD2

CDR3 protein: CASSPAGRLETQYF
CDR3 DNA: TGTGCCAGCTCCCCCGCAGGTCGTTTAGAGACCCAGTACTTC
clone size: once
V gene: TRBV7-8
J gene: TRBJ2-5
D gene: NA

CDR3 protein: CASSKRDQPQHF
CDR3 DNA: TGTGCCAGCAGCAAAAGAGATCAGCCCCAGCATTTT
clone size: NA
V gene: TRBV21-1
J gene: TRBJ1-5
D gene: NA

CDR3 protein: CASRPGGSYNEQFF
CDR3 DNA: TGTGCCTCTCGACCGGGAGGTTCCTACAATGAGCAGTTCTTC
clone size: NA
V gene: TRBV19
J gene: TRBJ2-1
D gene: TRBD2

CDR3 protein: CASSGLGGQPQHF
CDR3 DNA: TGCGCCAGCAGTGGACTTGGAGGCCAGCCCCAGCATTTT
clone size: NA
V gene: TRBV10-2
J gene: TRBJ1-5
D gene: NA

CDR3 protein: CASSLGLAALSGDNEQFF
CDR3 DNA: TGCGCCAGCAGCCTGGGACTAGCGGCCCTCTCAGGAGACAATGAGCAGTTCTTC
clone size: NA
V gene: TRBV5-1
J gene: TRBJ2-1
D gene: TRBD2

CDR3 protein: CASSVLLGPKNTGELFF
CDR3 DNA: TGTGCCAGCAGCGTCCTCTTGGGGCCTAAAAACACCGGGGAGCTGTTTTTT
clone size: NA
V gene: TRBV9
J gene: TRBJ2-2
D gene: NA

CDR3 protein: CASSVASGRSYEQYF
CDR3 DNA: TGTGCCAGCAGCGTAGCCAGCGGACGATCCTACGAGCAGTACTTC
clone size: NA
V gene: TRBV9
J gene: TRBJ2-7
D gene: NA

CDR3 protein: CATHRLAGSETQYF
CDR3 DNA: TGTGCCACCCACCGACTAGCGGGTTCAGAGACCCAGTACTTC
clone size: NA
V gene: TRBV6-5
J gene: TRBJ2-5
D gene: TRBD2

CDR3 protein: CAWNAGLNIQYF
CDR3 DNA: TGTGCCTGGAATGCAGGGCTAAACATTCAGTACTTC
clone size: NA
V gene: TRBV30
J gene: TRBJ2-4
D gene: NA

CDR3 protein: CASSVRGETQYF
CDR3 DNA: TGTGCCAGCAGTGTACGGGGAGAGACCCAGTACTTC
clone size: NA
V gene: TRBV6-1
J gene: TRBJ2-5
D gene: NA

CDR3 protein: CASSDPNTEAFF
CDR3 DNA: TGCGCCAGCAGTGACCCTAACACTGAAGCTTTCTTT
clone size: NA
V gene: TRBV10-2
J gene: TRBJ1-1
D gene: NA

CDR3 protein: CASSPGTGTGVYEQYF
CDR3 DNA: TGCGCCAGCAGCCCGGGCACCGGGACAGGAGTCTACGAGCAGTACTTC
clone size: once
V gene: TRBV5-1
J gene: TRBJ2-7
D gene: TRBD1

CDR3 protein: CASSYSGGLYGYTF
CDR3 DNA: TGTGCCAGCAGTTACTCCGGCGGCCTCTATGGCTACACCTTC
clone size: NA
V gene: TRBV6-6
J gene: TRBJ1-2
D gene: NA

CDR3 protein: CASTSPSLTVPYGYTF
CDR3 DNA: TGTGCCAGCACTTCTCCTTCTCTGACAGTTCCCTATGGCTACACCTTC
clone size: NA
V gene: TRBV28
J gene: TRBJ1-2
D gene: NA

CDR3 protein: CASSFLARMSEKLFF
CDR3 DNA: TGTGCCAGCAGTTTTCTAGCCAGAATGAGTGAAAAACTGTTTTTT
clone size: NA
V gene: TRBV27
J gene: TRBJ1-4
D gene: NA

CDR3 protein: CASSFTGAPLHF
CDR3 DNA: TGTGCCAGCAGCTTTACAGGGGCCCCCCTCCACTTT
clone size: NA
V gene: TRBV5-8
J gene: TRBJ1-6
D gene: TRBD1

CDR3 protein: CASSLSSRGNTGELFF
CDR3 DNA: TGTGCCAGCAGCTTATCTTCGCGGGGGAACACCGGGGAGCTGTTTTTT
clone size: NA
V gene: TRBV7-8
J gene: TRBJ2-2
D gene: NA

CDR3 protein: CASSLMDSGSPHEQYF
CDR3 DNA: TGTGCCAGCAGCTTGATGGATAGCGGGAGTCCCCACGAGCAGTACTTC
clone size: NA
V gene: TRBV5-6
J gene: TRBJ2-7
D gene: TRBD2

CDR3 protein: CASSPLKAGVGNQPQHF
CDR3 DNA: TGTGCCAGCAGTCCGCTTAAGGCGGGGGTCGGCAATCAGCCCCAGCATTTT
clone size: few
V gene: TRBV27
J gene: TRBJ1-5
D gene: NA